The TCR beta chain under discussion was sequenced for a study of blood T cell repertoires in COVID-19. Germline CDR1 is KGHSH and CDR2 is LQKENI. The CDR3 has 16 amino acids. Trimming shortened V by 3 bases and J by 4 bases, and 17 bases separated the two germline ends. The assay was immunoSEQ multiplex PCR, and TCRdb's table has in-frame clones only and misses some. The data show 130,000 to 150,000 clones, over 75% seen once. V usage is TRBV18 and J usage is TRBJ2-3, with D possibly being TRBD1 (7 bases). The clonotype originates from a woman aged 25 to 39 with acute COVID-19. The sample taken for sequencing was PBMCs or T cells enriched from blood (not recorded which). The CDR3 here is CASSPAPRGASDTQYF. The CDR3 region has the DNA TGTGCCAGCTCACCGGCCCCCAGGGGGGCGTCAGATACGCAGTATTTT.